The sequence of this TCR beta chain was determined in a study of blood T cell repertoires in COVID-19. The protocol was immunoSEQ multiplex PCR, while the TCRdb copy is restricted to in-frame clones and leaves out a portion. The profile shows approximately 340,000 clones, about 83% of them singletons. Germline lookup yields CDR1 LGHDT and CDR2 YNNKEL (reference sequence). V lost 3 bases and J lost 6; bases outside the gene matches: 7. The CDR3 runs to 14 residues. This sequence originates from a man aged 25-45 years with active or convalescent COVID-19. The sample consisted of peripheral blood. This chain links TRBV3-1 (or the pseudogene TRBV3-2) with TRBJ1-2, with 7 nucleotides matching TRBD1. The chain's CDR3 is CASSHPNRGDGYTF. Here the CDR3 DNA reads TGTGCCAGCAGCCACCCCAACAGGGGCGATGGCTACACCTTC.